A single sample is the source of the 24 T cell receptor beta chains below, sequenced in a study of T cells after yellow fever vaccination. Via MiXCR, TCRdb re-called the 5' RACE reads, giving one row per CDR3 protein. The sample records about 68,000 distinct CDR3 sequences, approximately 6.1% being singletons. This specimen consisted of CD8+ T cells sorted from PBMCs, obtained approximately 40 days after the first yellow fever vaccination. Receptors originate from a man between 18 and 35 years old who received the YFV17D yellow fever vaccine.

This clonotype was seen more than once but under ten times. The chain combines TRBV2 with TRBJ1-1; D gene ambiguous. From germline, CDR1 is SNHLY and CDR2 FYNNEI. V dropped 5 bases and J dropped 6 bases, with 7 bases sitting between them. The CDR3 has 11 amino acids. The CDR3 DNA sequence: TGTGCCAGCAGTCGGTTGCCTGAAGCTTTCTTT. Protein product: CASSRLPEAFF.

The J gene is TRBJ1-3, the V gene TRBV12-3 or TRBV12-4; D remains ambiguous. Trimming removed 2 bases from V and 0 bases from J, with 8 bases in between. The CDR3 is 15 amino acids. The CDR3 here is CASSLTAYSGNTIYF. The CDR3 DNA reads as TGTGCCAGCAGTTTAACAGCCTACTCTGGAAACACCATATATTTT.

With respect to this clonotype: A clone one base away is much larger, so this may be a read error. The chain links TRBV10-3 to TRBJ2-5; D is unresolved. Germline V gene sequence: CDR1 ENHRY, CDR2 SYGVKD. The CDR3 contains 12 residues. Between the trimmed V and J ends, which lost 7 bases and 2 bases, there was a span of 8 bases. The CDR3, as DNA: TGTGCCATCATCGGGCATCAAGAGACCCAGTACTTC. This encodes CAIIGHQETQYF.

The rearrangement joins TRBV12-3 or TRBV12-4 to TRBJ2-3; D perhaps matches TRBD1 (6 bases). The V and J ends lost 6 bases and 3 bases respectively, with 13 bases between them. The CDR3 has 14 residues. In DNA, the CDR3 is TGTGCCAGCAGAACAGGGTGGGGGACAGATACGCAGTATTTT. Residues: CASRTGWGTDTQYF.

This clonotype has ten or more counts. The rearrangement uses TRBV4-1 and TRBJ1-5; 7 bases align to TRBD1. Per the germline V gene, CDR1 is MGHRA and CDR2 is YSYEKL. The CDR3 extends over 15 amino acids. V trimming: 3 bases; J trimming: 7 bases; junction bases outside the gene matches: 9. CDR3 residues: CASSHTGEGYQPQHF. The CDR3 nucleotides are TGCGCCAGCAGCCACACAGGGGAGGGTTACCAGCCCCAGCATTTT.

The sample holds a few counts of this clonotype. The CDR3 DNA reads TGCAGTGCTAGAGCCGGGACTAGCGGGGGTGAGACCCAGTACTTC. This translates into CSARAGTSGGETQYF. The genes are TRBV20-1 and TRBJ2-5, with 14 bases aligning to TRBD2. Germline CDR1 and CDR2: DFQATT and SNEGSKA (reference sequence). V lost 1 base to trimming and J lost 5 bases; unmatched junction nucleotides: 3. The CDR3 loop spans 15 amino acids.

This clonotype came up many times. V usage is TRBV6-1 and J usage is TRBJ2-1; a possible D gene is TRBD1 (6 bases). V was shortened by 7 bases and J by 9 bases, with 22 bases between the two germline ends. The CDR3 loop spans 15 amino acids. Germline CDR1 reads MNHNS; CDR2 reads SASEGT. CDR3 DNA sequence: TGTGCCAGCACCATAAACTCCTACAGGGCCGGTGAGCAGTTCTTC. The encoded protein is CASTINSYRAGEQFF.

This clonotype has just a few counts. The CDR3 protein is CASSQEITTVDYGYTF. The CDR3 coding sequence is TGTGCCAGCAGCCAAGAAATAACCACGGTCGACTATGGCTACACCTTC. The rearrangement joins TRBV4-2 to TRBJ1-2, with D uncertain. Looked up from germline, CDR1 is LGHNA and CDR2 is YNFKEQ. The V and J ends lost 0 bases and 3 bases respectively, with 14 bases between them. The CDR3 is 16 amino acids.

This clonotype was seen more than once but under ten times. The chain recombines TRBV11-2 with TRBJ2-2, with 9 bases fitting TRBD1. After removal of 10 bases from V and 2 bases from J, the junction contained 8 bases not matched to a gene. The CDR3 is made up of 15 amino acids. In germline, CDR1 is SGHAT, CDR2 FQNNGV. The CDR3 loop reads CAIRPGQGNTGELFF. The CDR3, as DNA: TGTGCCATTAGGCCGGGACAGGGCAACACCGGGGAGCTGTTTTTT.

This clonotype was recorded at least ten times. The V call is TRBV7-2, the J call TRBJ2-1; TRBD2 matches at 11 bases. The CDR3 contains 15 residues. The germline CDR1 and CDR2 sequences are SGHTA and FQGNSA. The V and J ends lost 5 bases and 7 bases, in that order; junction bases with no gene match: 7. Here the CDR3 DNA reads TGTGCCAGCAGCATTAGCGGGGGGGGATTAAATGAGCAGTTCTTC. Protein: CASSISGGGLNEQFF.

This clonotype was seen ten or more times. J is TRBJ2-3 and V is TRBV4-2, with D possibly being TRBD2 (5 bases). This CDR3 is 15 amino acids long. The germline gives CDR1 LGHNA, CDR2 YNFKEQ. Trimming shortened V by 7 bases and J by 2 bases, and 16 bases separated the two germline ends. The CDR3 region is CASMREYLTTDTQYF. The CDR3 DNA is TGTGCCAGCATGAGGGAATACTTAACCACAGATACGCAGTATTTT.

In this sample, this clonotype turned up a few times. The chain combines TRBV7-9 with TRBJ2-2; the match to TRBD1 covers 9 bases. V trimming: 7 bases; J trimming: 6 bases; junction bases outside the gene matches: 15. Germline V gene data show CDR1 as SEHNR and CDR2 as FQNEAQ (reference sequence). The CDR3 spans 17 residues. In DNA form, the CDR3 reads TGTGCCAGCACCCCCCCGGACAGGGGTATTTTGTCCGGGGAGCTGTTTTTT. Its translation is CASTPPDRGILSGELFF.

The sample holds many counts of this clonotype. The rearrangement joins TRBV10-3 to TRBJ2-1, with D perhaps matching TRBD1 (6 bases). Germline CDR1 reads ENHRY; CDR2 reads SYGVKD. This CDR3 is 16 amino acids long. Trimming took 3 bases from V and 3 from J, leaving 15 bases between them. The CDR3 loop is CAISDWPGENYNEQFF. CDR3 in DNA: TGTGCCATCAGTGATTGGCCAGGGGAAAACTACAATGAGCAGTTCTTC.

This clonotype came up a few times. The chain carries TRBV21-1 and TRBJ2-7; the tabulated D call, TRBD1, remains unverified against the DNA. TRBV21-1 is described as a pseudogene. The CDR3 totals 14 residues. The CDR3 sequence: CASSNPAGSYEQYV. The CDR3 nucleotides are TGTGCCAGCAGCAACCCGGCGGGTTCCTACGAGCAGTACGTC.

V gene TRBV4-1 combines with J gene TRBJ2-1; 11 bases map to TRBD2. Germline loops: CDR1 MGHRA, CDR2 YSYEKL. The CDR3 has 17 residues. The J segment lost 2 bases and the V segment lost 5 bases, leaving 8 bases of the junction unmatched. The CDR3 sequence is CASSYHSGGATYNEQFF. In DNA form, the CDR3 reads TGCGCCAGCAGCTACCATAGCGGGGGGGCCACCTACAATGAGCAGTTCTTC.

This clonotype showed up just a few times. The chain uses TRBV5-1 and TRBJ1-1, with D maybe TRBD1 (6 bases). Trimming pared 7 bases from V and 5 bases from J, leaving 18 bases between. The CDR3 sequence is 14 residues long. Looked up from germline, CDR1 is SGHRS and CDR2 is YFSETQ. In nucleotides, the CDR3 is TGCGCCAGCGGGATTGGGGGGGCGAGTACTGAAGCTTTCTTT. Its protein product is CASGIGGASTEAFF.

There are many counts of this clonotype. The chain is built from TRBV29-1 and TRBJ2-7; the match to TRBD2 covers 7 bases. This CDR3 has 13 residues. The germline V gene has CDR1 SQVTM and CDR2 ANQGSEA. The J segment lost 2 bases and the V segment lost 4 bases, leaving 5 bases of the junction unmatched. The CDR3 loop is CSVGGGMAYEQYF. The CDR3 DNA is TGCAGCGTTGGGGGGGGGATGGCCTACGAGCAGTACTTC.

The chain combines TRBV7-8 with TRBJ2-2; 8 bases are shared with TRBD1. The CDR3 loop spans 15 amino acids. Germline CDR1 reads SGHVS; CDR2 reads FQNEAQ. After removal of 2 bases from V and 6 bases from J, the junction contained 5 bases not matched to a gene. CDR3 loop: CASSLLGQGAGELFF. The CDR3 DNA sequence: TGTGCCAGCAGCTTACTAGGACAGGGCGCCGGGGAGCTGTTTTTT.

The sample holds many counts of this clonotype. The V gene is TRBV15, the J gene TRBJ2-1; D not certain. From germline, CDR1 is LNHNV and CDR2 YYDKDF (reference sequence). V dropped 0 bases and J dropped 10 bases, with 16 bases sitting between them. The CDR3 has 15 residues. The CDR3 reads CATSRDSISSKEQFF. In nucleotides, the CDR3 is TGTGCCACCAGCAGAGATTCAATATCCTCAAAAGAGCAGTTCTTC.

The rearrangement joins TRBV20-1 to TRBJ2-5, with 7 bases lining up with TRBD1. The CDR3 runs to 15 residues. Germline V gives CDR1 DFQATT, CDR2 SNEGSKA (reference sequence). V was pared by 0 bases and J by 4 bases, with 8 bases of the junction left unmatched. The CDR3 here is CSARELGQYPETQYF. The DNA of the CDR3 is TGCAGTGCTAGAGAACTGGGACAGTATCCAGAGACCCAGTACTTC.

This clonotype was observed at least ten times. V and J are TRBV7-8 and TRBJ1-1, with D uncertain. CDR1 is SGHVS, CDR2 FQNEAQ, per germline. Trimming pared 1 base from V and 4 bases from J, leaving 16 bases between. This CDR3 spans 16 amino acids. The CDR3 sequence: CASSLVRGLLVTEAFF. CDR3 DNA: TGTGCCAGCAGCTTAGTCCGCGGCCTTTTGGTCACTGAAGCTTTCTTT.

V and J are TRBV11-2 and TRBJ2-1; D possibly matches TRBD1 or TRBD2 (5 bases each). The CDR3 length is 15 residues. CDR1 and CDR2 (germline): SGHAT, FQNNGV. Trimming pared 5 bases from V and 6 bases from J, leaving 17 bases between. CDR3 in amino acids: CASSPGRIGGNEQFF. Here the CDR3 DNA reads TGTGCCAGCAGCCCCGGACGGATTGGGGGCAATGAGCAGTTCTTC.

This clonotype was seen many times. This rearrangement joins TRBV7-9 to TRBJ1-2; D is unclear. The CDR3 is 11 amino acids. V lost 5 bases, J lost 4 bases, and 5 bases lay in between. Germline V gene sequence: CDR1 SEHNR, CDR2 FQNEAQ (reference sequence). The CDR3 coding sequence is TGTGCCAGCAGCCGGACCTATGGCTACACCTTC. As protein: CASSRTYGYTF.

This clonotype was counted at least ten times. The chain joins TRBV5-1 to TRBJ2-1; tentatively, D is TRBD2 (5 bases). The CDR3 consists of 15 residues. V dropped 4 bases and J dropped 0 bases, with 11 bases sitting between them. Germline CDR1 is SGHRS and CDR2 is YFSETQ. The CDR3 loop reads CASSEGPSSYNEQFF. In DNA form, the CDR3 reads TGCGCCAGCAGCGAGGGCCCAAGCTCCTACAATGAGCAGTTCTTC.